This TCR beta chain originates from a study of CD8 T cells in Susac syndrome. RNA, at roughly 0.45 to 1 ug, was reverse transcribed with random hexamers. With immunoSEQ multiplex PCR, TCR beta CDR3 was amplified across 54 Vbeta and 13 Jbeta. TCRdb used MiXCR to reprocess the immunoSEQ multiplex PCR reads, holding one entry per CDR3 protein. Of hundreds of thousands of distinct CDR3 sequences in the sample, about 93% were seen once. The CDR3 runs to 14 residues. Per the germline V gene, CDR1 is MDHEN and CDR2 is SYDVKM. The V end lost 4 bases, the J end lost 7 bases, and 14 bases lay between the germline ends. The T cells that were sequenced for TCR beta were CD8+ and CD4+ cells from blood. The authors negatively isolated CD8+ and CD4+ T cells and FACS-enriched TEMRA cells.

This chain joins TRBV28 and TRBJ2-1; possible D gene TRBD1, 6 bases. The receptor was isolated from a human donor with multiple sclerosis. Sequenced: CD4+ T cells from PBMCs. Here the CDR3 DNA reads TGTGCCAGCAGTTCCGCCCCAGGGGCGAATGAGCAGTTCTTC. The encoded protein is CASSSAPGANEQFF.